This T cell receptor beta chain was recorded in a study of shared clonotypes between healthy human individuals. Method: immunoSEQ multiplex PCR; TCRdb's copy keeps in-frame clones and lacks some. The sample includes about 1 million clones, 60% to 80% of them seen just once. Healthy HIV-negative adults with no recent acute infections or vaccinations were recruited as donors. This clone has ten or more counts. Sequencing was done on a sample of memory CD4+ T cells sorted from blood. Subset meaning: CD45RA-negative fraction. The TCR sequence derives from a man between 18 and 29 years old in good health.

The CDR3 region is CASSPRNIDSPLHF. The DNA for the CDR3 is TGTGCCAGCTCACCAAGAAATATAGATTCACCCCTCCACTTT. The chain is built from TRBV18 and TRBJ1-6, with D hard to call. With 2 bases removed from V and 8 bases from J, the gap between germline ends came to 10 bases. Germline V lookup: CDR1 KGHSH, CDR2 LQKENI. There are 14 residues in the CDR3.